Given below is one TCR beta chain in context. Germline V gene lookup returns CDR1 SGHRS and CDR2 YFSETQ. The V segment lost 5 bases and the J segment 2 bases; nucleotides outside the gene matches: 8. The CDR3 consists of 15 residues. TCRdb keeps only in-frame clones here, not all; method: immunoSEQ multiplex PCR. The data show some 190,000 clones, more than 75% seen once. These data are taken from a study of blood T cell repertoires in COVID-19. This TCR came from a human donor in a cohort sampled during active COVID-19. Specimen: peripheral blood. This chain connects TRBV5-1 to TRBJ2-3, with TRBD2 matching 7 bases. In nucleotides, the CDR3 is TGCGCCAGCAGTCACGGGACTACCGACACAGATACGCAGTATTTT. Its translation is CASSHGTTDTDTQYF.